Reported below is one T cell receptor beta chain. The sample belongs to a study of CD8 T cells in Susac syndrome. The CDR3 contains 13 residues. The V gene's germline CDR1 is MNHEY and CDR2 SMNVEV (reference sequence). V lost 11 bases to trimming and J lost 6 bases, with 17 bases between them. RNA was extracted with the RNeasy kit, and a quantity of about 0.45 to 1 ug was reverse transcribed using random hexamers. A single record per CDR3 protein comes from TCRdb applying MiXCR to the immunoSEQ multiplex PCR reads. The data contain some 260,000 distinct CDR3 sequences, approximately 84% of them seen just once; the ten biggest clones take up over 0.09%.

This sequence was found in a human donor with multiple sclerosis. The chain combines TRBV27 with TRBJ1-5; the D gene is possibly TRBD1 (6 bases). The sequenced sample was CD8+ T cells from PBMCs. CDR3 sequence reads: CASGRGVGQPQHF. The CDR3 region has the DNA TGTGCCTCTGGGAGGGGGGTAGGTCAGCCCCAGCATTTT.